One sample yielded the 22 T cell receptor beta chains listed below, sequenced in a study of human T cells and chemical hapten exposure. TCRdb processed the RACE reads anew with MiXCR; each CDR3 protein has one entry. Of about 380,000 distinct CDR3 sequences in the sample, about 4.8% were seen once. The time point is: patch test 1, 2 weeks after DPC sensitization. The treatment denotes: therapeutic diphenylcyclopropenone sensitization with weekly scalp DPC. The starting material was whole blood, obtained in connection with sensitization to the hapten diphenylcyclopropenone (DPC). These receptors came from a woman aged 45-65 years with alopecia areata. Some clones in this sample may be carry-over from other donors' samples.

CDR3 in amino acids: CASSSTGQIYGYTF. The CDR3 DNA reads TGTGCCAGCAGCTCCACGGGACAGATCTATGGCTACACCTTC. This rearrangement joins TRBV5-8 to TRBJ1-2; the match to TRBD1 covers 7 bases. Unmatched junction bases numbered 6, after V lost 3 bases and J lost 4 bases. CDR1 is SGHTS, CDR2 YDEGEE, per germline. This CDR3 spans 14 amino acids.

This chain links TRBV2 with TRBJ2-7, with 11 nucleotides matching TRBD1. CDR1 and CDR2 (germline): SNHLY, FYNNEI. Trimming cost V 8 bases and J 2 bases; bases outside gene matches: 20. The CDR3 runs 19 residues. CDR3 coding DNA: TGTGCCAGCCTAAAAAGTCAGGGACAGGGGGTTTCCATAACCTACGAGCAGTACTTC. Protein product: CASLKSQGQGVSITYEQYF.

The chain carries TRBV5-1 and TRBJ2-3; maybe TRBD2 (6 bases). The germline V and J ends were trimmed by 6 bases and 6 bases, with 17 bases remaining between them. There are 14 residues in the CDR3. Germline V gene lookup returns CDR1 SGHRS and CDR2 YFSETQ. The CDR3 spells CASMTTSGADTQYF. The CDR3, as DNA: TGCGCCAGCATGACGACTAGTGGTGCCGATACGCAGTATTTT.

This clonotype was picked up many times. The chain recombines TRBV5-6 with TRBJ1-1, with D perhaps matching TRBD1 (5 bases). Trimming removed 0 bases at V and 5 bases at J, with 14 bases between. Germline CDR1 reads SGHDT; CDR2 reads YYEEEE. The CDR3 runs 15 residues. The CDR3: CASSLVLVGGTEAFF. The DNA for the CDR3 is TGTGCCAGCAGCTTGGTTCTAGTGGGGGGAACTGAAGCTTTCTTT. Full variable domain (outside the CDR3, taken from reference TRBV5-6 and TRBJ1-1): DAGVTQSPTHLIKTRGQQVTLRCSPKSGHDTVSWYQQALGQGPQFIFQYYEEEERQRGNFPDRFSGHQFPNYSSELNVNALLLGDSALYLCASSLVLVGGTEAFFGQGTRLTVV.

This clonotype was observed at least ten times. The chain has TRBV5-1 and TRBJ2-5; maybe TRBD2 (6 bases). V was clipped by 2 bases and J by 5 bases, with 19 bases between them. Germline V gives CDR1 SGHRS, CDR2 YFSETQ. This CDR3 is built from 16 residues. The CDR3 loop is CASSFVPIADEETQYF. CDR3 nucleotide sequence: TGCGCCAGCAGCTTCGTACCCATAGCGGATGAGGAGACCCAGTACTTC.

This clonotype occurred a few times. V usage is TRBV7-2 and J usage is TRBJ1-5, with D tentatively TRBD1 (5 bases). Germline CDR1 reads SGHTA; CDR2 reads FQGNSA. The CDR3 contains 16 residues. V was shortened by 5 bases and J by 3 bases, with 17 bases between the two germline ends. The CDR3 region has the DNA TGTGCCAGCAGCACCTATGGCGGGGGAGTCAATCAGCCCCAGCATTTT. It translates to CASSTYGGGVNQPQHF.

CDR3 nucleotide sequence: TGTGCCAGCAGTTACCGTCCGCGGGCAACTAATGAAAAACTGTTTTTT. Its protein is CASSYRPRATNEKLFF. V gene TRBV6-6 combines with J gene TRBJ1-4; no firm D call. Germline V lookup: CDR1 MNHNY, CDR2 SVGAGI (reference sequence). Trimming removed 2 bases from V and 0 bases from J, with 10 bases in between. CDR3 size: 16 residues.

The sample holds a few counts of this clonotype. The rearrangement joins TRBV9 to TRBJ2-7; TRBD2 might be the D (6 bases). Trimming cost V 0 bases and J 3 bases, with 16 bases left between them. Germline V gene lookup returns CDR1 SGDLS and CDR2 YYNGEE. The CDR3 is made up of 16 amino acids. CDR3 region: CASSVGGTPTIYEQYF. In DNA form, the CDR3 reads TGTGCCAGCAGCGTAGGGGGGACTCCGACCATCTACGAGCAGTACTTC.

This clonotype was detected a few times. CDR3 nucleotide sequence: TGTGCCACCTCCCGACTGGAGCAGTTCTTC. Translation: CATSRLEQFF. The chain recombines TRBV6-6 with TRBJ2-1; D call uncertain. CDR1 and CDR2 (germline): MNHNY, SVGAGI (reference sequence). The CDR3 extends over 10 amino acids. The V gene lost 10 bases and the J gene lost 10 bases, with 11 bases spanning the gap.

This clonotype appeared many times. V is TRBV7-3 and J is TRBJ1-2, with a possible D match to TRBD1 (6 bases). The V end lost 8 bases, the J end lost 6 bases, and 13 bases lay between the germline ends. Germline V lookup: CDR1 SGHTA, CDR2 FQGTGA. The CDR3 runs 12 residues. CDR3 coding DNA: TGTGCCAGCCGAGGGGGGTCCGATGGCTACACCTTC. Translating gives CASRGGSDGYTF.

This clonotype has a count of ten or more. This sequence joins TRBV12-3 or TRBV12-4 and TRBJ2-2; 11 nucleotides agree with TRBD1. The CDR3 has 15 residues. After removal of 5 bases from V and 6 bases from J, the junction contained 5 bases not matched to a gene. The CDR3 sequence: CASSPGTGGSGELFF. The CDR3 DNA is TGTGCCAGCAGTCCCGGGACAGGGGGGTCCGGGGAGCTGTTTTTT.

This clonotype was picked up many times. The genes are TRBV27 and TRBJ2-7; D might be TRBD1 (5 bases). The CDR3 runs 12 residues. The germline CDR1 and CDR2 sequences are MNHEY and SMNVEV (reference sequence). V dropped 0 bases and J dropped 6 bases, with 6 bases sitting between them. The CDR3 protein is CASSLSRVEQYF. The DNA for the CDR3 is TGTGCCAGCAGTTTATCCAGGGTCGAGCAGTACTTC.

The chain is built from TRBV6-5 and TRBJ2-7; no clear D. CDR1 and CDR2 (germline): MNHEY, SVGAGI. The V end lost 8 bases, the J end lost 0 bases, and 8 bases lay between the germline ends. This CDR3 has 12 residues. CDR3 protein: CASVASSYEQYF. CDR3 DNA sequence: TGTGCCAGCGTCGCGAGCTCCTACGAGCAGTACTTC.

This clonotype appeared many times. V and J are TRBV7-9 and TRBJ2-2, with D perhaps TRBD1 or TRBD2 (5 bases each). The V end was cut by 3 bases, the J end by 7 bases, with 9 bases between. CDR3 length: 13 amino acids. The germline CDR1 and CDR2 sequences are SEHNR and FQNEAQ (reference sequence). The CDR3 nucleotides are TGTGCCAGCAGCTTGAGGGACGGCGGGGAGCTGTTTTTT. It specifies CASSLRDGGELFF.

This clonotype has ten or more counts. This chain connects TRBV6-5 to TRBJ1-1; weak D call: TRBD1 (6 bases). Germline V CDR1 and CDR2: MNHEY, SVGAGI. V lost 3 bases to trimming and J lost 1 base, with 9 bases between them. CDR3 size: 14 residues. In nucleotides, the CDR3 is TGTGCCAGCAGTTATTTACAGGGGAACACTGAAGCTTTCTTT. This gives the protein CASSYLQGNTEAFF.

The rearrangement uses TRBV7-6 and TRBJ2-3, with D possibly being TRBD2 (6 bases). The CDR3 covers 15 residues. Trimming removed 5 bases at V and 1 base at J, with 13 bases between. CDR1 and CDR2 from the germline V gene are SGHVS and FNYEAQ. The CDR3, as DNA: TGTGCCAGCAGCACGGGAGACGGCGGCACAGATACGCAGTATTTT. Translation gives CASSTGDGGTDTQYF. Complete variable domain (other parts from reference TRBV7-6 and TRBJ2-3): GAGVSQSPRYKVTKRGQDVALRCDPISGHVSLYWYRQALGQGPEFLTYFNYEAQQDKSGLPNDRFSAERPEGSISTLTIQRTEQRDSAMYRCASSTGDGGTDTQYFGPGTRLTVL.

At least ten counts were recorded for this clonotype. V usage is TRBV12-3 or TRBV12-4 and J usage is TRBJ2-1; D may be TRBD2 (5 bases). The CDR3 has 12 amino acids. V lost 8 bases and J 6 bases, leaving 11 bases between the germline ends. CDR3: CASSLGFNEQFF. Here the CDR3 DNA reads TGTGCCAGCTCACTAGGGTTCAATGAGCAGTTCTTC.

Of note for this clonotype: One end of the junction is discordant with germline, which a read error may explain. This sequence joins TRBV7-9 and TRBJ2-1; tentatively, D is TRBD1 (5 bases). This CDR3 has 14 residues. Germline loops: CDR1 SEHNR, CDR2 FQNEAQ (reference sequence). The CDR3 DNA reads as TGTGCCAGCAGCTTAGGGGGCTCCTACAATGTGCAGTTCTTC. Encoded protein: CASSLGGSYNVQFF.

This clonotype was seen a handful of times. The gene calls are TRBV29-1 and TRBJ1-5, with D unclear. With 4 bases removed from V and 3 bases from J, the gap between germline ends came to 7 bases. This CDR3 has 12 residues. Germline V gene data show CDR1 as SQVTM and CDR2 as ANQGSEA. CDR3 sequence (DNA): TGCAGCGTTGGAGGAGCCAATCAGCCCCAGCATTTT. Translating gives CSVGGANQPQHF.

In this sample, this clonotype turned up a few times. V and J are TRBV12-3 or TRBV12-4 and TRBJ2-2; tentative D call: TRBD1 (5 bases). CDR3 length: 19 residues. The V gene lost 5 bases and the J gene lost 8 bases, with 30 bases spanning the gap. CDR3 sequence (DNA): TGTGCCAGCAGTCTCCTTTGGTGGCCCGTAAGGGGCAGGACGGGGGAGCTGTTTTTT. Amino acid sequence: CASSLLWWPVRGRTGELFF.

This clonotype has a count of ten or more. The chain has TRBV7-9 and TRBJ2-5, with D possibly TRBD1 on 5 matching bases. Germline lookup yields CDR1 SEHNR and CDR2 FQNEAQ (reference sequence). The CDR3 sequence is 13 residues long. Between the trimmed V and J ends, which lost 5 bases and 1 base, there was a span of 8 bases. The CDR3 sequence is CASSTDIQETQYF. The CDR3 DNA reads TGTGCCAGCAGCACGGACATCCAAGAGACCCAGTACTTC.

This clonotype has just a few counts. The chain links TRBV30 to TRBJ2-5; no definite D call. This CDR3 contains 13 residues. Trimming stripped 2 bases from V and 2 bases from J, with 9 bases between. Germline V gene sequence: CDR1 GTSNPN, CDR2 SVGIG (reference sequence). The CDR3 region is CAWSRALQETQYF. CDR3 coding DNA: TGTGCCTGGAGTCGAGCGCTACAAGAGACCCAGTACTTC.